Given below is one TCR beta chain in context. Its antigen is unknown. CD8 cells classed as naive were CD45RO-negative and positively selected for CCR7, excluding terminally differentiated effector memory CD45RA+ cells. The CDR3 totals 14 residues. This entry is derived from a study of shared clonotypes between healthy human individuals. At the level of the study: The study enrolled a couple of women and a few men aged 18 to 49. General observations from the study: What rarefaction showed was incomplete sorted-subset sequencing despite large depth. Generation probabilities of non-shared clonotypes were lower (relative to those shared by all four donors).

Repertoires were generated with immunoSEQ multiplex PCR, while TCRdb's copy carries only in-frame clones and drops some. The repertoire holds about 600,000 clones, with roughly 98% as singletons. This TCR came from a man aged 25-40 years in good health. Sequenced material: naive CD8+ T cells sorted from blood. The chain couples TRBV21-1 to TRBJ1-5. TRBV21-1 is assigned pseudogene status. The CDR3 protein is CASSEVGGRRPQHF. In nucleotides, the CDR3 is TGTGCCAGCAGCGAAGTCGGGGGGAGGAGGCCCCAGCATTTT.